The following is a T cell receptor (beta chain) sequence with its context. Its antigen is unknown. The record has no base qualities; no much larger clone is one base away. The cohort comprised 550 to 700 healthy bone marrow donors. At the time of sampling, every cohort member was nominally healthy, though immune exposures that went unrecorded were likely present. CMV serostatus was positive for more than 250 and negative for about 50% of the roughly 670 cohort members, and was not recorded for this donor. A peripheral blood sample was collected from each donor, and TCR beta sequencing was performed on peripheral blood mononuclear cells. Genomic DNA was extracted from the blood cell samples with the Qiagen DNeasy Blood Extraction Kit. The library was made by the immunoSEQ multiplex PCR assay. A mixture of 60 forward primers for TCR Vbeta segments and 13 reverse primers for TCR Jbeta segments was used in the multiplex PCR. A multiplex PCR assay on genomic DNA amplified the CDR3 region of rearranged TCR beta genes. Amplified TCR beta libraries were sequenced as 87-base-pair reads on the Illumina HiSeq System. The original pipeline was this. Across the 500 to 850 repertoires, a later analysis counted roughly 84 million unique TCR beta chains, 9.5 million to 12 million of which were shared by at least two donors. Raw reads were error-corrected and collapsed into unique sequences with a nearest-neighbor algorithm that merged closely related sequences to remove PCR and sequencing errors. CDR3 sequences were aligned to IMGT reference sequences to assign V, D and J gene segments. For a sequence to be retained, a match of at least six nucleotides was required to both a V gene segment and a J gene segment. Rearrangements were classified as productive when the CDR3 lacked stop codons and remained in frame with V and J, and all other rearrangements were classified as non-productive. CDR3 was defined according to IMGT convention as the region running from the second conserved V-encoded cysteine to the conserved J-encoded phenylalanine. Sequences without an unambiguous match to a single V gene segment were excluded from the earlier analysis of about 640 of the donors. In an earlier analysis of approximately 590 of the donors, V segments were called functional above 56.7% productive rearrangements and were called segregating when the between-donor standard deviation exceeded 5%. A statistical classification framework was built for diagnosing cytomegalovirus status from the catalog of TCR beta chain sequences. In a later analysis, V and J genes were assigned by comparing TCR nucleotide sequences against IMGT/GENE-DB human TR gene sequences. Using the TCRdist pipeline, a later analysis assigned CDR3 sequences along with most-parsimonious VDJ recombination scenarios. In a later analysis, every TCR beta chain was defined by the combination of its CDR3 amino acid sequence and its V-gene family, and reads without a unique V-gene family were dropped. In a later analysis, approximately 640 highly shared, low-generation-probability nucleotide sequences were removed to address suspected cross-contamination and a sequencing artifact. In a later analysis, a clonal expansion index for each public chain was calculated from normalized within-repertoire ranks of inferred template counts. A later analysis computed generation probabilities with a VDJ recombination model fitted to out-of-frame rearrangements, and checked the results against IGoR. In a later analysis, TCR-TCR, TCR-HLA and TCR-CMV co-occurrence was scored with hypergeometric tests, and a repertoire-size bias correction was applied to TCR pairs. In a later analysis, false discovery rates were estimated by permuting HLA or CMV assignments 20 times. In a later analysis, co-occurring TCRs were grouped with DBSCAN, and TCRdist sequence similarity was added when clustering was performed within HLA-allele-positive subsets. Co-occurrence clustering excluded repertoires with fewer than 30,000 or more than 120,000 public chains, plus five with anomalous nucleotide sharing. What TCRdb holds here is the immuneACCESS table cut down to in-frame rearrangements. Part of the clones is not present; checked against another copy, under half of the missing clones reflect an unresolved V gene, and the others are unexplained. From that table come the V and J calls and clone size; the DNA was used to work out D and trimming. The sample records roughly 120,000 clones, 80% of which are singletons. The ten largest clones capture just over 1% of the sample.

This record comes from a study of cytomegalovirus exposure and HLA in healthy donors (dated by TCRdb to the late 2010s). Notes on the research overall: According to an earlier analysis of a few hundred of the donors, 150 million to 200 million T cells yielded over 90 million unique TCR beta sequences and approximately 280 Gb of sequence data. High-throughput TCR immunosequencing, statistical association of individual TCRs with disease status, and machine learning were combined to predict cytomegalovirus infection status. An early release that covered roughly 600 HLA-typed donors contained 300 to 350 gigabases of sequencing data and 70 million to 100 million unique TCR sequences. Across some 400 genotyped donors of the cohort, an average of roughly 250,000 unique TCR beta nucleotide sequences per donor were sequenced, and roughly a sixth of those sequences were non-productive. A handful of DR-DQ haplotypes were treated as single units for association and clustering because of strong linkage in the cohort. Besides the first cohort of some 670 subjects, a separate validation cohort made up of over 100 different subjects was used. Donor age, sex, ethnicity and CMV serostatus were compiled together with the repertoire data. The study aimed to test whether signatures of past pathogen exposure could be identified by cataloging public T cell receptors. To decide whether each TCR beta V gene segment behaved as functional or pseudogenic, an earlier analysis of several hundred of the donors relied on high-throughput TCR beta sequencing. In a later genetic analysis, genome-wide SNP genotypes for about 55% of the roughly 700 donors were used, and that subset was treated as a discovery cohort. HLA typing included class I and class II loci at four-digit resolution. Every discovery cohort repertoire had been produced on one sequencing platform. Typing coverage varied by locus: roughly 629-640 donors for A, B, C, DRB1 and DQB1; around 560 for DQA1; about 600 for DPA1; 450 to 480 for DPB1. Of the 300 to 500 genotyped donors, 75% to 85% were placed in the genetic ancestry cluster associated with self-reported Caucasian donors. A later analysis re-examined previously published TCR beta repertoires from over 500 donors and added high-resolution HLA genotyping to investigate patterns of TCR occurrence. The T cell repertoires of several hundred subjects were profiled by immunosequencing and related to cytomegalovirus serostatus. The later analysis used no new phenotypic data to find candidate immune exposures, relying instead on TCR beta sequences and their occurrence across donors. The study at large found these results: In a later analysis, several top co-occurrence clusters were reported to appear linked to parvovirus B19, influenza, CMV and Epstein-Barr virus. Correlated functional status among segregating V segments might reflect linkage disequilibrium, but an unknown experimental factor could not be ruled out. While some public TCRs were present in many individuals, most TCR sequences turned up only very rarely across donors. Presence/absence analyses assumed roughly uniform sequencing depth across donors, an assumption that may not hold. Immune exposure information for the cohort was limited to CMV serostatus. When HLA alleles, especially DR and DQ, strongly co-occurred, TCR associations were difficult to assign to individual alleles. In the study, 164 TCR beta chains were listed as associated with cytomegalovirus. In a later analysis, HLA-associated TCR beta chains were found to be more clonally expanded and to have lower generation probabilities than equally common non-associated chains. A later genetic analysis associated a missense DCLRE1C variant with V-gene and J-gene trimming of TCR beta chains, and an independent cohort replicated the association. In a later analysis, most CMV-associated TCR beta chains were found to appear HLA-restricted, with HLA associations seemingly driven largely by CMV exposure. A group of highly shared sequence variants was considered likely to be a technical artifact of the sequencing pipeline. Three of the identified cytomegalovirus-associated TCR beta chains were confirmed in vitro to be specific for cytomegalovirus antigens. Because HLA typing was unavailable for some donors at each locus, only the typed subset was used in association tests. Roughly 15 rarely observed V segments, including chromosome 9 orphons, were excluded from the earlier analysis of almost 600 of the donors because counts were too low. It was suggested by the authors that the approach could potentially be generalized to other disease states and immunological phenotypes. The classifier was reported to diagnose cytomegalovirus status with high specificity and sensitivity in both the original cohort and the validation cohort. In an earlier analysis of approximately 590 of the donors, most TCR beta V segments were observed in productive rearrangements about 87% or about 30% of the time, broadly matching IMGT annotations. At a false discovery rate of 0.05, a later analysis linked 15,000 to 20,000 TCR beta sequences to specific HLA alleles. A further reported finding was that TCR beta sequences accurately predicted the HLA-A and HLA-B alleles for most subjects in the first cohort. The cohort was sequenced for TCR beta chains only, and without alpha or paired-chain data the features that could be detected were limited. In a later analysis, TCR association rates were found to vary across HLA loci, with the most associated TCRs seen for DRB1 alleles and the fewest for HLA-C alleles. A later genetic analysis reported fewer N-insertions in productive TCRs among donors in an Asian-associated ancestry cluster than the roughly 700-donor mean.

The sequence derives from a human donor in good health. The sequenced sample consisted of PBMCs.

The CDR3 reads as follows: CASSLGTGEKLFF. In nucleotides, the sequence is TGTGCCAGCAGCTTGGGGACAGGTGAAAAACTGTTTTTT. In this chain, TRBV11-2 is recombined with TRBJ1-4, and 8 junction bases match TRBD1. Including cysteine and phenylalanine, the CDR3 has 13 amino acids. Of the read, only the CDR3 DNA is kept; its 39 bases are in frame from base 1. Reading the germline V gene gives CDR1 SGHAT and CDR2 FQNNGV. Germline trimming amounts to 3 bases on V and 7 bases on J, with 1 as the count of junction bases outside the gene matches.